The T cell receptor beta chain described here comes from a study of shared clonotypes between healthy human individuals. Healthy and HIV-negative, the adult donors had no recent acute infections or vaccinations. The CDR3 spans 11 residues. V was pared by 8 bases and J by 6 bases, with 12 bases between. Germline V gene lookup returns CDR1 SQVTM and CDR2 ANQGSEA. A deep-level run was used for the assay. In replicate PCRs of unsorted PBMC, around 300 ng DNA, 30,000 or so T cell genomes, was used. Original processing methods: Because ImmunoSEQ provided only junction sequences with no quality scores, the filtering differed. Here immunoSEQ multiplex PCR was the method, and the copy in TCRdb shows in-frame clones only, minus some. The DNA gave D and trimming, while V, J and clone size come from that table. The sample holds about 480,000 clones, around 79% seen once.

This rearrangement joins TRBV29-1 to TRBJ2-3; D perhaps matches TRBD2 (5 bases). This receptor was obtained from a woman aged 40 to 50 in good health. Some clones in this sample may be carry-over from other donors' samples. The sample taken for sequencing was PBMCs. The DNA for the CDR3 is TGCAGCCCCTTGGAGGTTGATACGCAGTATTTT. As protein: CSPLEVDTQYF.